This TCR beta chain was found in a study of blood T cell repertoires in COVID-19 (TCRdb year 2020). Regarding the study in general: The collaborator samples originated in the United States, Italy and Spain and spanned the acute and convalescent phases of COVID-19. Where available, HLA class I and class II types were taken from metadata supplied by the sample provider and were not determined by assay-based typing. The material from the prospective study consisted of cDNA or gDNA derived from T cells, B-cell-depleted T cells, or PBMCs. Samples came from the ongoing ImmuneRACE study (first 160 participants) plus 1,254 subjects from 6 global collaborators. Subjects who had been exposed to COVID-19, were actively infected with it, or had recovered from it provided the deeply sampled blood TCRbeta repertoires that made up the dataset. Sample metadata almost always included a de-identified subject ID, COVID-19 status, age in years and sex. A freely available public database, intended as a resource for researchers studying the immune response to SARS-CoV-2, is where the repertoires were released.

Its CDR3 holds 16 amino acids, cysteine through phenylalanine. Only CDR3 DNA is held: 48 bases, read in frame from base 1. Broader findings and caveats from the paper: Clinical and demographic metadata were provided uncurated, with the amount varying by source and participant.

Worth noting for this clone: The antigen it binds to is not known. It has no much larger one-base neighbor in the sample; base qualities were not kept.

Each collaborating institution followed its own protocols to collect whole blood in K2EDTA tubes. For TCRbeta analysis, collaborator samples were shipped as frozen whole blood, as isolated PBMCs, or as DNA extracted from either sample type. TCRbeta CDR3 regions were amplified from genomic DNA by means of the immunoSEQ Assay, a bias-controlled multiplex PCR. From the authors' description of their analysis: Nucleated cell counts per sample were estimated from amplification of reference gene primers within the assay. Sequence reads were collapsed and filtered to measure the absolute abundance of every unique TCRbeta CDR3 rearrangement. For each sample, productive Simpson clonality was calculated as the square root of Simpson's diversity index over productive rearrangements. The immuneACCESS repertoire file appears here via TCRdb, limited to in-frame rearrangements. These files lack a portion of the clones; in checked studies, under half of the deficit traces to unresolved V genes, and the cause of the others is not known. Clonal size and the V and J genes are those of that table, whereas D and trimming came from the DNA. The sample table contains 140,000 to 150,000 clones; only one count was recorded for more than 70% of them. Roughly 2% of the sample is held by the ten biggest clonotypes.

The TCR sequence derives from a human donor in a cohort sampled during active COVID-19. The chain uses TRBV12-1 and TRBJ1-2. TRBV12-1 is recorded as a pseudogene. The sample taken for sequencing was peripheral blood. The CDR3 protein sequence reads: CASSFRLLGSRGGYTF. The nucleotides read TGTGCCAGCAGCTTCAGGTTACTAGGCAGCCGGGGTGGCTACACCTTC.